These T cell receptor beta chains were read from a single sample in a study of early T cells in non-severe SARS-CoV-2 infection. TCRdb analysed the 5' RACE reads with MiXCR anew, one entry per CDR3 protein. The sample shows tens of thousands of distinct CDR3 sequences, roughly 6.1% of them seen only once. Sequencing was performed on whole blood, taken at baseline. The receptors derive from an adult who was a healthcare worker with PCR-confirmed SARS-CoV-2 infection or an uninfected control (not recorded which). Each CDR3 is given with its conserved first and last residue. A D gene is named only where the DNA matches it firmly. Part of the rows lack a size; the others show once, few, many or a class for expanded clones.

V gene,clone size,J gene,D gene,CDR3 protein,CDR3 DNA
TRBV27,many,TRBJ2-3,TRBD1,CASSLSTGLDTQYF,TGTGCCAGCAGTTTATCGACAGGGTTGGATACGCAGTATTTT
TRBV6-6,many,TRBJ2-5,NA,CASSPIDWFQETQYF,TGTGCCAGCAGTCCTATAGACTGGTTCCAAGAGACCCAGTACTTC
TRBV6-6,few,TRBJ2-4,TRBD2,CASSLSGGPKNIQYF,TGTGCCAGCAGTTTATCGGGGGGTCCCAAAAACATTCAGTACTTC
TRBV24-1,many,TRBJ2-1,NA,CATSDSSSGAPYNEQFF,TGTGCCACCAGTGATAGCTCCTCAGGGGCCCCCTACAATGAGCAGTTCTTC
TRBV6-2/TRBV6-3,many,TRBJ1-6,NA,CAAGKGITDSPLHF,TGTGCCGCGGGGAAGGGAATAACAGATTCACCCCTCCACTTT
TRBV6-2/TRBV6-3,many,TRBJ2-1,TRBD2,CASRTPASGGPYNEQFF,TGTGCCAGCAGGACTCCGGCTAGCGGGGGGCCTTACAATGAGCAGTTCTTC
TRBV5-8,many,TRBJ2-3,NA,CASSFGRTADTQYF,TGTGCCAGCAGCTTCGGTCGTACAGCAGATACGCAGTATTTT
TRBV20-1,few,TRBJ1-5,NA,CSARDTEGGGNQPQHF,TGCAGTGCTAGAGATACGGAAGGAGGTGGGAATCAGCCCCAGCATTTT
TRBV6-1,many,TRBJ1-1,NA,CASRLNRNTEAFF,TGTGCCAGCAGGCTGAACAGGAACACTGAAGCTTTCTTT
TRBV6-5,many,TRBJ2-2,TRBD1,CASRSNRDRASGELFF,TGTGCCAGCAGGTCCAACCGGGACAGGGCATCCGGGGAGCTGTTTTTT
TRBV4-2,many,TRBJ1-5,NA,CASSLSSGEQPQHF,TGTGCCAGCAGCCTTTCGTCAGGGGAACAGCCCCAGCATTTT
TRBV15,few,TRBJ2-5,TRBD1,CATSTTGGETQYF,TGTGCCACCAGTACGACAGGGGGAGAGACCCAGTACTTC
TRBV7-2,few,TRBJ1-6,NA,CASSLSSPLHF,TGTGCCAGCAGCTTAAGTTCACCCCTCCACTTT
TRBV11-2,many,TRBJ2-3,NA,CASSLMNTDTQYF,TGTGCCAGCAGCTTAATGAACACAGATACGCAGTATTTT
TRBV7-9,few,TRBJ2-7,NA,CASRWGYSGEQYF,TGTGCCAGCAGGTGGGGTTACTCGGGGGAGCAGTACTTC
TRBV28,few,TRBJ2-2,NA,CASSLQATGELFF,TGTGCCAGCAGTTTACAGGCAACCGGGGAGCTGTTTTTT
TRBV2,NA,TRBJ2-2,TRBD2,CATILAGANTGELFF,TGTGCCACCATTTTAGCGGGGGCGAACACCGGGGAGCTGTTTTTT
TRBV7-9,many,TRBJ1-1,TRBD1,CASSLRDRGLQEAFF,TGTGCCAGCAGCCTCCGGGACAGGGGGTTACAGGAAGCTTTCTTT
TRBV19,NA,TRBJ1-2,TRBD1,CASGTGAFYGYTF,TGTGCCAGCGGGACAGGGGCCTTCTATGGCTACACCTTC
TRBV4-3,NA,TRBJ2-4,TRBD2,CASSQAGRAGIVAKNIQYF,TGCGCCAGCAGCCAAGCTGGGAGGGCGGGCATTGTGGCCAAAAACATTCAGTACTTC
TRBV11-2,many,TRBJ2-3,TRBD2,CASSHRGLAGGRFGDTQYF,TGTGCCAGCAGCCACAGGGGACTAGCGGGGGGGCGATTTGGTGATACGCAGTATTTT
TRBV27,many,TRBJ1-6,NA,CASSFTQTYNSPLHF,TGTGCCAGCAGTTTTACCCAGACCTATAATTCACCCCTCCACTTT
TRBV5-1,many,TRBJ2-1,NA,CASSRSLNEQFF,TGCGCCAGCAGCCGAAGCTTGAATGAGCAGTTCTTC
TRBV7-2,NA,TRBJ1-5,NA,CASSRPGQPQHF,TGTGCCAGCAGCCGACCCGGTCAGCCCCAGCATTTT
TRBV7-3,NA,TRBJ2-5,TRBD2,CASSLTPAGGQETQYF,TGTGCCAGCAGCTTAACTCCAGCGGGGGGGCAGGAGACCCAGTACTTC
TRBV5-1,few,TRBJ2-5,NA,CASSLGARTHGETQYF,TGCGCCAGCAGCTTGGGAGCGCGGACACATGGAGAGACCCAGTACTTC
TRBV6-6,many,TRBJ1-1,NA,CASTGQNTEAFF,TGTGCCAGCACCGGGCAGAACACTGAAGCTTTCTTT
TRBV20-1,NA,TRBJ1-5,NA,CSAKNVGEINQPQHF,TGCAGTGCTAAGAACGTTGGGGAAATCAATCAGCCCCAGCATTTT
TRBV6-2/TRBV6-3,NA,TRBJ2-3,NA,CASTTGPLGQEYF,TGTGCCAGCACCACGGGACCCCTCGGCCAGGAGTATTTT
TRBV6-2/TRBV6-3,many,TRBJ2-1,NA,CASSLNGGAGEQFF,TGTGCCAGCAGTTTAAATGGCGGGGCAGGTGAGCAGTTCTTC
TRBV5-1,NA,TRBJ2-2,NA,CASSLSAGSNTGELFF,TGCGCCAGCAGCTTGTCAGCAGGGTCGAACACCGGGGAGCTGTTTTTT
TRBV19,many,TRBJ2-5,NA,CASSEQETQYF,TGTGCCAGTAGTGAACAAGAGACCCAGTACTTC
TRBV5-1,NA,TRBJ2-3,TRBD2,CASSPGTSGIDTQYF,TGCGCCAGCAGCCCGGGGACTAGCGGGATAGATACGCAGTATTTT
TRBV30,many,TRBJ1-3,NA,CAWRRQRGSGNTIYF,TGTGCCTGGCGGCGACAACGGGGGTCTGGAAACACCATATATTTT
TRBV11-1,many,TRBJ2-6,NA,CASSSYGANVLTF,TGTGCCAGCAGCTCTTACGGGGCCAACGTCCTGACTTTC
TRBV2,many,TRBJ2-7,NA,CASRVTYEQYF,TGTGCCAGCAGAGTTACCTACGAGCAGTACTTC
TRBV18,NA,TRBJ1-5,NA,CASSPDQTIQHF,TGTGCCAGCTCACCGGATCAAACGATCCAGCATTTT
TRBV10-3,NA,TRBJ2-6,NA,CAISAIGDAGANVLTF,TGTGCCATCAGTGCAATAGGGGACGCCGGGGCCAACGTCCTGACTTTC
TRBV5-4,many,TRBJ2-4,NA,CASSLDLGLAKNIQYF,TGTGCCAGCAGCTTGGATTTGGGACTAGCCAAAAACATTCAGTACTTC
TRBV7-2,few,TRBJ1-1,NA,CASSQATEAFF,TGTGCCAGCAGCCAAGCGACTGAAGCTTTCTTT
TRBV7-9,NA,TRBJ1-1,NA,CASSLGGSGPEAFF,TGTGCCAGCAGCTTAGGAGGGAGTGGCCCTGAAGCTTTCTTT
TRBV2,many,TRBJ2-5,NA,CASNLQETQYF,TGTGCCAGCAACCTCCAAGAGACCCAGTACTTC
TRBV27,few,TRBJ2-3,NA,CASSLGQTDTQYF,TGTGCCAGCAGTTTAGGACAGACGGATACGCAGTATTTT
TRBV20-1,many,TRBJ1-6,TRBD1,CSARDRLDSPLHF,TGCAGTGCTCGGGACAGGCTGGACTCACCCCTCCACTTT
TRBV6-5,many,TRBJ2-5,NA,CASSPRRYQETQYF,TGTGCCAGCAGTCCCCGCAGGTACCAAGAGACCCAGTACTTC
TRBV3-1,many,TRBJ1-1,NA,CASSQVSGLAFF,TGTGCCAGCAGCCAAGTTTCAGGGTTGGCTTTCTTT
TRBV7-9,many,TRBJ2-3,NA,CASSLYGTYTDTQYF,TGTGCCAGCAGCTTATACGGGACCTACACAGATACGCAGTATTTT
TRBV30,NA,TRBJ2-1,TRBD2,CAWNWEGEQFF,TGTGCCTGGAATTGGGAGGGTGAGCAGTTCTTC
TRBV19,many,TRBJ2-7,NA,CASSGQTYEQYF,TGTGCCAGCTCAGGACAGACCTACGAGCAGTACTTC
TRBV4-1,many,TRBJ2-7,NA,CASSQEAGSYEQYF,TGCGCCAGCAGCCAAGAGGCGGGATCCTACGAGCAGTACTTC
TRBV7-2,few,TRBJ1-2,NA,CASSSNRVSGYTF,TGTGCCAGCAGCTCCAACAGAGTATCGGGCTACACCTTC
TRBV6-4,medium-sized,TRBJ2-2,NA,CASSPSGHTGELFF,TGTGCCAGCAGTCCCAGTGGGCACACCGGGGAGCTGTTTTTT
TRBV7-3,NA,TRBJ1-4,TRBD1,CASSLTGAGGGNEKLFF,TGTGCCAGCAGCTTAACCGGGGCAGGGGGCGGAAATGAAAAACTGTTTTTT
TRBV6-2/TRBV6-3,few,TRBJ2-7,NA,CATLLDGGDGREQYF,TGTGCCACCCTACTTGATGGTGGGGACGGACGCGAGCAGTACTTC